Below are 30 T cell receptor beta chains sequenced from a single sample in a study of blood T cells in healthy people across ages. It was with a sample-barcoded 5' primer and a J-beta primer mix that a second PCR of about 6 to 11 cycles was run. Via MiXCR, TCRdb re-called the 5' RACE reads, giving one row per CDR3 protein. The profile shows hundreds of thousands of distinct CDR3 sequences, 32% of them singletons. The sample consisted of blood. Receptors originate from a woman aged 80 or older in good health.

This clonotype was seen repeatedly, ten times or more. This chain connects TRBV5-1 to TRBJ2-1; tentative D call: TRBD2 (5 bases). The CDR3 has 12 residues. V was cut by 4 bases and J by 9 bases, with 11 bases left in between. Germline values: CDR1 SGHRS, CDR2 YFSETQ. The CDR3 coding sequence is TGCGCCAGCAGCAAGGACGGAGGTGAGCAGTTCTTC. This gives the protein CASSKDGGEQFF.

V gene TRBV29-1 combines with J gene TRBJ2-5, with 8 bases aligning to TRBD1. The better agreement between TRBJ2-7 and the DNA end casts doubt on the J call. CDR1 and CDR2 from the germline V gene are SQVTM and ANQGSEA. This CDR3 has 14 amino acids. The CDR3 DNA reads as TGCAGCGTTGTGACAGGGGCCCCCGGCTACGAGCAGTACTTC. Protein sequence: CSVVTGAPGYEQYF.

The chain is built from TRBV20-1 and TRBJ2-3, with TRBD2 matching over 9 bases. V was pared by 1 base and J by 3 bases, with 11 bases of the junction left unmatched. The CDR3 spans 17 residues. Germline values: CDR1 DFQATT, CDR2 SNEGSKA (reference sequence). CDR3 bases: TGCAGTGCTAGAGCGGACTTAGCGGGAGTCAGTACAGATACGCAGTATTTT. Its protein product is CSARADLAGVSTDTQYF.

J is TRBJ2-7 and V is TRBV6-1; 9 bases line up with TRBD2. V lost 6 bases to trimming and J lost 0 bases; unmatched junction nucleotides: 6. This CDR3 spans 15 amino acids. CDR1 MNHNS and CDR2 SASEGT come from the germline V gene. The CDR3 loop reads CASSPSGDSSYEQYF. In DNA form, the CDR3 reads TGTGCCAGCAGCCCTAGCGGGGACAGCTCCTACGAGCAGTACTTC.

This clonotype has a count of ten or more. The genes are TRBV5-1 and TRBJ2-7; a possible D gene is TRBD1 (5 bases). CDR1 and CDR2 (germline): SGHRS, YFSETQ. The V end lost 2 bases, the J end lost 7 bases, and 13 bases lay between the germline ends. This CDR3 has 13 amino acids. The CDR3 DNA is TGCGCCAGCAGCTTCATAGGGGATGGGGAGCAGTACTTC. This codes for CASSFIGDGEQYF.

This clonotype showed up many times. This chain connects TRBV20-1 to TRBJ2-1, with TRBD2 matching 13 bases. Germline V CDR1 and CDR2: DFQATT, SNEGSKA (reference sequence). The CDR3 length is 16 residues. V shed 5 bases and J 4 bases; nucleotides not matched to a gene: 8. CDR3 bases: TGCAGTGCTCCCAGACTAGCGGGGGGTGTTTACAATGAGCAGTTCTTC. Residues: CSAPRLAGGVYNEQFF.

For this clonotype: A read error may be the cause here, since a much bigger clone is one base away. The chain joins TRBV30 to TRBJ1-2; D may be TRBD1 (5 bases). The germline gives CDR1 GTSNPN, CDR2 SVGIG (reference sequence). Trimming took off 3 bases at V and 4 bases at J, with 12 bases between the two ends. The CDR3 length is 13 residues. The CDR3 here is CAWRQDRSYGYTF. The CDR3 DNA sequence: TGTGCCTGGAGACAGGACCGCAGCTATGGCTACACCTTC.

This clonotype came up once. At one of its ends the junction is not consistent with the germline gene, which may arise from a read error. CDR3 loop: CDSSLVETQYF. The CDR3 DNA sequence: TGTGACAGCAGCTTGGTAGAGACCCAGTACTTC. V usage is TRBV7-8 and J usage is TRBJ2-4; D not resolved. The end of the DNA aligns better with TRBJ2-5, so the J call may be wrong. The CDR3 consists of 11 residues. Per germline, CDR1 SGHVS and CDR2 FQNEAQ.

This clonotype has just one count. CDR3 nucleotide sequence: TGTGCCATCGGGGGGGGGACAGAGGTTTCACCCCTCCACTTT. Its protein product is CAIGGGTEVSPLHF. This chain links TRBV10-3 with TRBJ1-6, with TRBD1 identical over 7 bases. The CDR3 covers 14 residues. CDR1 is ENHRY, CDR2 SYGVKD, per germline. V shed 8 bases, J shed 9 bases, and the junction held 10 bases outside the gene matches.

This clonotype has ten or more counts. The chain couples TRBV30 to TRBJ2-7, with D possibly TRBD1 on 6 matching bases. The CDR3 spans 13 residues. V lost 3 bases to trimming and J lost 0 bases, with 9 bases between them. Germline V lookup: CDR1 GTSNPN, CDR2 SVGIG (reference sequence). DNA of the CDR3: TGTGCCTGGAGGGGGGACATCTCCTACGAGCAGTACTTC. Its protein is CAWRGDISYEQYF.

The CDR3 DNA follows: TGTGCCAGCAGCCAAGTGTCCCTCTCGACCCAGTACTTC. This codes for CASSQVSLSTQYF. The chain carries TRBV14 and TRBJ2-5; no definite D call. Germline-derived CDR1 and CDR2 are SGHDN and FVKESK. Trimming shortened V by 1 base and J by 7 bases, and 10 bases separated the two germline ends. The CDR3 loop spans 13 amino acids.

This clonotype was seen only a few times. Sequence at one end of the junction differs from germline and may be a read error. The rearrangement uses TRBV12-3 or TRBV12-4 and TRBJ2-3, with D maybe TRBD2 (6 bases). This CDR3 spans 14 amino acids. The chain's CDR3 is CASSLDPSADAQYF. In DNA form, the CDR3 reads TGTGCCAGCAGTTTAGACCCTAGCGCAGATGCGCAGTATTTT.

The rearrangement joins TRBV7-9 to TRBJ2-7; D not resolved. V was pared by 5 bases and J by 2 bases, with 7 bases between. The germline V gene has CDR1 SEHNR and CDR2 FQNEAQ (reference sequence). The CDR3 runs to 12 residues. As DNA, the CDR3 is TGTGCCAGCAGCCATTCGACCTACGAGCAGTACTTC. This gives the protein CASSHSTYEQYF.

Many counts were recorded for this clonotype. The genes are TRBV6-2 or TRBV6-3 and TRBJ1-2, with D unresolved. Trimming removed 7 bases at V and 4 bases at J, with 7 bases between. Germline CDR1 MNHEY, CDR2 SVGEGT. This CDR3 has 11 residues. In nucleotides, the CDR3 is TGTGCCAGCACCGACGGCTATGGCTACACCTTC. Amino acids: CASTDGYGYTF.

This clonotype was seen only a few times. V usage is TRBV7-4 and J usage is TRBJ2-7, with 8 bases matching TRBD1. CDR1 and CDR2 (germline): SGHVT, SQSDAQ. The CDR3 length is 13 residues. After removal of 9 bases from V and 2 bases from J, the junction contained 6 bases not matched to a gene. In nucleotides, the CDR3 is TGTGCCAGGGGACAGGAGCGAACCTACGAGCAGTACTTC. Its translation: CARGQERTYEQYF.

This clonotype has a handful of counts. The rearrangement links TRBV30 to TRBJ1-1; D is perhaps TRBD1 (6 bases). The CDR3 extends over 14 amino acids. Trimming stripped 2 bases from V and 3 bases from J, with 13 bases between. The germline CDR1 and CDR2 sequences are GTSNPN and SVGIG (reference sequence). The CDR3 nucleotides read TGTGCCTGGAGTCGCAGGGGCGGGGACACTGAAGCTTTCTTT. Residues: CAWSRRGGDTEAFF.

This chain uses TRBV5-1 with TRBJ1-1; tentatively, D is TRBD1 (6 bases). This CDR3 comprises 15 residues. Trimming took off 0 bases at V and 5 bases at J, with 14 bases between the two ends. Looked up from germline, CDR1 is SGHRS and CDR2 is YFSETQ. The CDR3 reads CASSLGGGRQTEAFF. The CDR3, as DNA: TGCGCCAGCAGCTTGGGCGGGGGGCGGCAAACTGAAGCTTTCTTT.

The sample holds many counts of this clonotype. This chain uses TRBV7-3 with TRBJ2-1, with 9 bases identical to TRBD1. Germline V lookup: CDR1 SGHTA, CDR2 FQGTGA. With V trimmed by 3 bases and J by 9 bases, 15 bases remained unmatched. CDR3 length: 17 amino acids. The CDR3 nucleotides are TGTGCCAGCAGCTTGACCGGGACAGGGTACCACTACCGTGAGCAGTTCTTC. The encoded protein is CASSLTGTGYHYREQFF.

This clonotype was seen a handful of times. This chain links TRBV29-1 with TRBJ1-1; the D is unclear. The CDR3 runs 12 residues. The germline V gene has CDR1 SQVTM and CDR2 ANQGSEA. Trimming took off 6 bases at V and 1 base at J, with 9 bases between the two ends. CDR3 region: CSVSTENTEAFF. The CDR3, as DNA: TGCAGCGTCTCTACAGAGAACACTGAAGCTTTCTTT.

About this clonotype itself: With a much larger clone just one base away, this may be a read error. The V call is TRBV25-1, the J call TRBJ2-1, with D maybe TRBD1 (6 bases). The J call may not be correct, given that the DNA end is closer to TRBJ2-7. The germline CDR1 and CDR2 sequences are MGHDK and SYGVNS. This CDR3 has 11 amino acids. CDR3 amino acids: CAGSNRDEQYF. In nucleotides, the CDR3 is TGTGCCGGCAGTAACAGGGACGAGCAGTACTTC.

This clonotype was detected ten times or more. This sequence joins TRBV5-1 and TRBJ1-6, with unresolved D. The germline V gene encodes CDR1 SGHRS and CDR2 YFSETQ. Trimming stripped 4 bases from V and 10 bases from J, with 18 bases between. The CDR3 consists of 15 residues. The DNA for the CDR3 is TGCGCCAGCAGCGTGGATGGAGGATTCGAATCACCCCTCCACTTT. Its translation: CASSVDGGFESPLHF.

This clonotype is a singleton in its sample. At one end the junction does not follow the germline gene, possibly because of a read error. The chain employs TRBV3-1 and TRBJ1-1; TRBD1 agrees at 8 bases. CDR1 and CDR2 from the germline V gene are LGHDT and YNNKEL (reference sequence). The CDR3 covers 15 residues. The CDR3 DNA follows: TGTACCAGCAGCCAGACAGGGGCTATGAACACTGAAGCTTTCTTT. Residues: CTSSQTGAMNTEAFF.

This clonotype was detected many times. The V call is TRBV6-1, the J call TRBJ2-3; the match to TRBD2 covers 7 bases. Losses at the gene ends were 6 bases for V and 5 bases for J; bases not matched to a gene: 8. CDR1 and CDR2 (germline): MNHNS, SASEGT. CDR3 size: 14 residues. The CDR3 loop reads CASSASGARDTQYF. Written as DNA, the CDR3 is TGTGCCAGCAGCGCGAGCGGGGCAAGAGATACGCAGTATTTT.

This clonotype showed up just once. The CDR3 spells CASSSSGQIFTDTQYF. The CDR3, as DNA: TGTGCCAGCAGTTCATCGGGACAGATATTCACAGATACGCAGTATTTT. The chain uses TRBV28 and TRBJ2-3, with TRBD1 identical over 7 bases. The CDR3 is 16 amino acids. The J segment lost 2 bases and the V segment lost 4 bases, leaving 9 bases of the junction unmatched. CDR1 MDHEN and CDR2 SYDVKM come from the germline V gene.

The sample holds many counts of this clonotype. The chain joins TRBV6-1 to TRBJ2-7, with 11 bases lining up with TRBD2. After removal of 3 bases from V and 7 bases from J, the junction contained 2 bases not matched to a gene. Germline assignment: CDR1 MNHNS and CDR2 SASEGT. The CDR3 consists of 13 residues. The CDR3 DNA reads as TGTGCCAGCAGTGACGGACTAGCGGGTGAGCAGTACTTC. Its translation is CASSDGLAGEQYF.

A note on this clonotype: A single base separates this from a much larger clone, so it may be a read error. In this CDR3 the conserved last residue, phenylalanine or tryptophan, is missing, so a read error is likely. This chain connects TRBV7-9 to TRBJ1-2; D might be TRBD1 (5 bases). Looked up from germline, CDR1 is SEHNR and CDR2 is FQNEAQ (reference sequence). The CDR3 sequence is 14 residues long. V gave up 6 bases and J gave up 3 bases, with 14 bases separating them. The CDR3 loop is CASRPQGSHYGYTV. The CDR3 DNA sequence: TGTGCCAGCAGACCTCAGGGATCTCACTATGGCTACACCGTC.

The chain joins TRBV13 to TRBJ2-3; D not resolved. Trimming stripped 3 bases from V and 2 bases from J, with 12 bases between. The CDR3 loop spans 15 amino acids. CDR1 and CDR2 (germline): PRHDT, FYEKMQ (reference sequence). CDR3 coding DNA: TGTGCCAGCAGCTTTGAAGGAGTTCCCACAGATACGCAGTATTTT. Amino acids: CASSFEGVPTDTQYF.

This clonotype was counted at least ten times. The chain uses TRBV15 and TRBJ2-1; D is unresolved. Germline assignment: CDR1 LNHNV and CDR2 YYDKDF (reference sequence). The V and J ends lost 3 bases and 9 bases respectively, with 9 bases between them. CDR3 length equals 12 residues. The CDR3 protein is CATSRENFEQFF. For the CDR3, the DNA is TGTGCCACCAGCAGGGAGAATTTTGAGCAGTTCTTC.

The chain couples TRBV5-5 to TRBJ2-2, with TRBD1 identical over 7 bases. V was pared by 7 bases and J by 1 base, with 7 bases of the junction left unmatched. CDR3 length: 15 amino acids. CDR1 is SGHKS, CDR2 YYEKEE, per germline (reference sequence). Here the CDR3 DNA reads TGTGCCAGCTTTGGACAGGTTTTGAACACCGGGGAGCTGTTTTTT. It yields the protein CASFGQVLNTGELFF. Complete variable domain (other parts from reference TRBV5-5 and TRBJ2-2): DAGVTQSPTHLIKTRGQQVTLRCSPISGHKSVSWYQQVLGQGPQFIFQYYEKEERGRGNFPDRFSARQFPNYSSELNVNALLLGDSALYLCASFGQVLNTGELFFGEGSRLTVL.

This clonotype was seen many times. The V call is TRBV10-3, the J call TRBJ1-4, with TRBD1 as a possible D gene (5 bases). CDR3 length: 16 residues. The germline V and J ends were trimmed by 0 bases and 5 bases, with 13 bases remaining between them. The germline gives CDR1 ENHRY, CDR2 SYGVKD. CDR3 DNA sequence: TGTGCCATCAGTGAGTCCGGGACGGGTAGAAATGAAAAACTGTTTTTT. It codes for CAISESGTGRNEKLFF.